This paragraph covers one T cell receptor (beta chain) sequence. The target antigen is unknown. The data are from a study of cytomegalovirus exposure and HLA in healthy donors. The V segment lost 6 bases and the J segment 0 bases; nucleotides outside the gene matches: 3. Germline assignment: CDR1 MDHEN and CDR2 SYDVKM. The CDR3 is 14 residues long. Sequencing used immunoSEQ multiplex PCR; TCRdb keeps in-frame clones, though not all of them. The sample carries 150,000 to 200,000 clones, about 90% recorded once. Study observations and caveats: Specificity of a few CMV-associated chains for CMV antigens was verified in vitro. Rarity marked most TCR sequences, yet some public TCRs occurred in many donors. Researchers counted 164 TCR beta chains as cytomegalovirus-associated.

This receptor was taken from a woman aged 25 to 45 in good health and CMV-seronegative. The sample was PBMCs. This rearrangement joins TRBV28 to TRBJ1-2, with TRBD1 matching 8 bases. The CDR3 spells CASRGQATNYGYTF. CDR3 nucleotide sequence: TGTGCCAGCAGGGGACAGGCTACTAACTATGGCTACACCTTC.